The present T cell receptor (beta chain) was sequenced within a study of T-cell reconstitution after alpha-beta-depleted transplantation in children. Study results and caveats: In patients about two months after transplant, alpha-beta T cells reportedly arose from several hundred expanded graft clones. In some patients, recipient T cells and intrathymic progenitors surviving conditioning explained high day-60 diversity. Newly made T cells mostly supplied T-cell counts and diversity one year after transplant.

V gave up 5 bases and J gave up 8 bases, with 17 bases separating them. This CDR3 region has 14 residues. Germline CDR1 and CDR2: SGHTS and YDEGEE. Unique molecular identifiers were incorporated during preparation of the TCRbeta library. TCRdb recomputed calls from the PCR reads with MiXCR, one row per CDR3 protein. Counted here are 700,000 to 850,000 distinct CDR3 sequences, less than 20% occurring once; the ten biggest clones make up roughly 5%. Comment on this clonotype: Its specificity is not known.

The genes are TRBV5-8 and TRBJ2-1; D may be TRBD2 (6 bases). The sequence was obtained from a male patient aged 10 to 17 who had a stem cell transplant for acute lymphoblastic leukemia, so the T cells may come from the graft donor. Sequences were derived from PBMCs, mostly from graft donor cells, sampled 360 days after TCRalphabeta/CD19-depleted stem cell transplant. The CDR3 spells CASSRLGPIYEQFF. The CDR3, as DNA: TGTGCCAGCAGTCGACTAGGCCCCATATATGAGCAGTTCTTC.